This entry lists 12 T cell receptor beta chains sequenced from one sample in a study of CD8 T cells in Susac syndrome (dated by TCRdb to the late 2010s). Library preparation employed the immunoSEQ multiplex PCR assay. RNA was extracted with the RNeasy kit and about 0.5 to 1 ug was reverse transcribed using random hexamers. The public sequencing data were trimmed at Q25 with fastp and processed into clonotypes with MiXCR by TCRdb, which kept only in-frame beta chains. Every entry covers one CDR3 protein and lists the most common genes and DNA from its rows. Present in this sample are 100,000 to 150,000 distinct CDR3 sequences, 75% to 90% of which were seen just once. The ten top clones hold roughly 0.48% of the sample. The specimen was CD8+ T cells from PBMCs. Receptors were obtained from a human donor with multiple sclerosis.

In its sample, this clonotype was seen once. The genes are TRBV14 and TRBJ1-3; D is unresolved. The CDR3 runs 15 residues. CDR1 and CDR2 (germline): SGHDN, FVKESK. V lost 1 base, J lost 8 bases, and 15 bases lay in between. The CDR3 DNA follows: TGTGCCAGCAGCCAAGGCACATCTTCAAGGGACACCATATATTTT. Its translation: CASSQGTSSRDTIYF.

The V call is TRBV6-1, the J call TRBJ1-2; tentative D call: TRBD1 (5 bases). The V gene lost 8 bases and the J gene lost 6 bases, with 13 bases spanning the gap. The CDR3 covers 12 residues. The germline CDR1 and CDR2 sequences are MNHNS and SASEGT. The CDR3 loop reads CASSYGGNGYTF. The CDR3 bases are TGTGCCAGCTCTTACGGGGGTAATGGCTACACCTTC.

This clonotype was found once. J is TRBJ2-1 and V is TRBV6-4, with D maybe TRBD2 (6 bases). There are 12 residues in the CDR3. The V gene lost 0 bases and the J gene lost 11 bases, with 8 bases spanning the gap. CDR1 MRHNA and CDR2 SNTAGT come from the germline V gene. As DNA, the CDR3 is TGTGCCAGCAGTGACTCGGGGACTCAGCAGTTCTTC. This codes for CASSDSGTQQFF.

This clonotype occurred once. The J gene is TRBJ1-2, the V gene TRBV7-9; no clear D gene. CDR1 SEHNR and CDR2 FQNEAQ come from the germline V gene (reference sequence). CDR3 length: 17 residues. Trimming stripped 1 base from V and 6 bases from J, with 21 bases between. Here the CDR3 DNA reads TGTGCCAGCAGCTTAGGACGGGCCCTCGGACCCCGGGATGGCTACACCTTC. Protein sequence: CASSLGRALGPRDGYTF.

The chain is built from TRBV5-1 and TRBJ1-1, with D possibly TRBD1 on 5 matching bases. Trimming cost V 3 bases and J 3 bases, with 9 bases left between them. Germline CDR1 and CDR2: SGHRS and YFSETQ. This CDR3 has 13 residues. CDR3: CASSSPGYTEAFF. The CDR3 bases are TGCGCCAGCAGCTCCCCAGGGTACACTGAAGCTTTCTTT. Full variable domain (outside the CDR3, taken from reference TRBV5-1 and TRBJ1-1): KAGVTQTPRYLIKTRGQQVTLSCSPISGHRSVSWYQQTPGQGLQFLFEYFSETQRNKGNFPGRFSGRQFSNSRSEMNVSTLELGDSALYLCASSSPGYTEAFFGQGTRLTVV.

The chain is built from TRBV12-3 or TRBV12-4 and TRBJ1-1; TRBD1 is a possible D gene (5 bases). The CDR3 extends over 15 amino acids. Between the trimmed V and J ends, which lost 4 bases and 3 bases, there was a span of 15 bases. CDR3 in DNA: TGTGCCAGCAGTTCAAGCCATCAGGGCTACACTGAAGCTTTCTTT. It is translated as CASSSSHQGYTEAFF.

This clonotype was seen a handful of times. CDR3 in amino acids: CASSYDRGPPFF. CDR3 coding DNA: TGTGCCAGCAGCTACGACCGGGGGCCTCCGTTCTTC. The V gene is TRBV11-2, the J gene TRBJ2-1, with D possibly being TRBD1 or TRBD2 (6 bases each). The CDR3 contains 12 residues. Germline CDR1 and CDR2: SGHAT and FQNNGV. Trimming pared 4 bases from V and 15 bases from J, leaving 16 bases between. Drawing the rest from reference TRBV11-2 and TRBJ2-1, the complete variable domain is EAGVAQSPRYKIIEKRQSVAFWCNPISGHATLYWYQQILGQGPKLLIQFQNNGVVDDSQLPKDRFSAERLKGVDSTLKIQPAKLEDSAVYLCASSYDRGPPFFGPGTRLTVL.

The V gene is TRBV29-1, the J gene TRBJ1-2; perhaps TRBD1 as D (5 bases). Looked up from germline, CDR1 is SQVTM and CDR2 is ANQGSEA. The length of the CDR3 is 13 residues. V was clipped by 5 bases and J by 7 bases, with 17 bases between them. The CDR3 DNA sequence: TGCAGCGTTACCCCGGAGGGGTCGAGTGGCTACACCTTC. Protein product: CSVTPEGSSGYTF.

This clonotype occurred a few times. The chain employs TRBV6-1 and TRBJ2-1, with D possibly being TRBD1 or TRBD2 (5 bases each). Germline CDR1 is MNHNS and CDR2 is SASEGT. The CDR3 contains 14 residues. Trimming shortened V by 6 bases and J by 15 bases, and 24 bases separated the two germline ends. CDR3 sequence: CASSVDPTGPDMFF. In DNA form, the CDR3 reads TGTGCCAGCAGCGTAGACCCGACGGGGCCCGACATGTTCTTC.

In DNA, the CDR3 is TGTGCCAGCAGTTACGGGGGGACAGGGGGAAATGAAAAACTGTTTTTT. Translated: CASSYGGTGGNEKLFF. This chain joins TRBV6-5 and TRBJ1-4; 11 bases agree with TRBD1. Germline lookup yields CDR1 MNHEY and CDR2 SVGAGI. The CDR3 is 16 amino acids. J was trimmed by 5 bases and V by 2 bases; bases with no gene match: 4.

The V and J genes are TRBV6-2 or TRBV6-3 and TRBJ2-5, with TRBD2 as a possible D gene (5 bases). Germline values: CDR1 MNHEY, CDR2 SVGEGT. CDR3 size: 18 residues. The V gene lost 2 bases and the J gene lost 1 base, with 20 bases spanning the gap. The CDR3 protein is CASSYDYGRAETQETQYF. In nucleotides, the CDR3 is TGTGCCAGCAGTTACGACTATGGGAGAGCGGAGACCCAAGAGACCCAGTACTTC.

This chain uses TRBV5-8 with TRBJ1-2, with D possibly matching TRBD1 (5 bases). The CDR3 runs 16 residues. Germline V gene data show CDR1 as SGHTS and CDR2 as YDEGEE. Trimming cost V 4 bases and J 9 bases, with 25 bases left between them. The CDR3 DNA is TGTGCCAGCAGCCCCGGGGGAGTTGGATTTGGGGCTAGCTACACCTTC. Translated: CASSPGGVGFGASYTF.